This passage covers 11 T cell receptor beta chains from one sample sequenced in a study of blood T cell repertoires in COVID-19. The repertoire was sequenced with immunoSEQ multiplex PCR; TCRdb's copy has only in-frame clones and lacks some. The sample consists of about 400,000 clones, 80% to 90% of them appearing once. Sequencing used PBMCs or T cells enriched from blood (not recorded which). The receptors come from a man in his forties in a cohort exposed to, infected with or recovered from COVID-19 (not recorded which).

The gene calls are TRBV6-5 and TRBJ1-3; TRBD1 aligns across 8 bases. The germline V gene encodes CDR1 MNHEY and CDR2 SVGAGI. The CDR3 is made up of 16 amino acids. The V and J ends lost 1 base and 2 bases, in that order; junction bases with no gene match: 4. The CDR3 here is CASSYYPGGTGNTIYF. The CDR3 coding sequence is TGTGCCAGCAGTTACTATCCAGGGGGCACTGGAAACACCATATATTTT.

This chain joins TRBV28 and TRBJ1-6, with no clear D. Germline CDR1 reads MDHEN; CDR2 reads SYDVKM. This CDR3 region has 17 residues. The germline V and J ends were trimmed by 6 bases and 0 bases, with 15 bases remaining between them. The CDR3 sequence: CASSLPPRSSYNSPLHF. DNA for the CDR3: TGTGCCAGCAGCCTCCCCCCACGGAGCTCCTATAATTCACCCCTCCACTTT.

This chain links TRBV14 with TRBJ2-1; 8 bases agree with TRBD2. This CDR3 has 14 residues. The ends lost 3 bases at V and 8 bases at J; junction bases unmatched: 6. Germline V gene lookup returns CDR1 SGHDN and CDR2 FVKESK. CDR3 loop: CASSHAGGGYEQFF. The CDR3 DNA is TGTGCCAGCAGCCACGCGGGAGGAGGCTATGAGCAGTTCTTC.

The rearrangement uses TRBV21-1 and TRBJ1-2; TRBD1 was called by the table and not checked on the DNA. TRBV21-1 is a pseudogene. The CDR3 runs to 18 residues. The CDR3 here is CASSLKAEQTQGNYGYTF. The CDR3 DNA sequence: TGTGCCAGCAGCCTAAAAGCGGAACAAACCCAGGGGAACTATGGCTACACCTTC.

The rearrangement links TRBV7-2 to TRBJ2-7; TRBD2 aligns across 11 bases. V lost 8 bases to trimming and J lost 4 bases; unmatched junction nucleotides: 7. From germline, CDR1 is SGHTA and CDR2 FQGNSA. This CDR3 is 14 amino acids long. CDR3 nucleotides: TGTGCCAGCGGTACTAGCGGGAGTTTGTACGAGCAGTACTTC. Its protein product is CASGTSGSLYEQYF.

Comments on this clone: Other DNA sequences from this sample encode an identical CDR3 as well. The chain uses TRBV5-1 and TRBJ2-1; TRBD2 agrees at 8 bases. This CDR3 has 15 amino acids. Trimming cost V 2 bases and J 3 bases; bases outside gene matches: 4. Germline-derived CDR1 and CDR2 are SGHRS and YFSETQ. CDR3 DNA: TGCGCCAGCAGCTTAGCAAGCGGGAGCTACAATGAGCAGTTCTTC. Translated: CASSLASGSYNEQFF.

This rearrangement joins TRBV11-2 to TRBJ2-7; the match to TRBD2 covers 9 bases. CDR1 is SGHAT and CDR2 is FQNNGV in the germline V gene. The CDR3 spans 14 residues. The V and J ends lost 5 bases and 0 bases, in that order; junction bases with no gene match: 2. The CDR3 DNA follows: TGTGCCAGCAGCGTGGGACTAGCCTCCTACGAGCAGTACTTC. Encoded protein: CASSVGLASYEQYF.

Concerning this clone itself: The sample holds other DNA sequences that translate to the same CDR3. This chain joins TRBV19 and TRBJ2-7, with 10 bases that match TRBD2. This CDR3 comprises 15 residues. Trimming cost V 3 bases and J 3 bases; bases outside gene matches: 5. Germline V gene sequence: CDR1 LNHDA, CDR2 SQIVND (reference sequence). CDR3 loop: CASSIRASGSYEQYF. The CDR3 DNA reads TGTGCCAGTAGTATCCGAGCTAGCGGGAGCTACGAGCAGTACTTC.

The V gene is TRBV6-6, the J gene TRBJ1-1, with 8 positions matching TRBD1. The ends lost 6 bases at V and 4 bases at J; junction bases unmatched: 4. The CDR3 spans 13 residues. Germline V gene data show CDR1 as MNHNY and CDR2 as SVGAGI (reference sequence). The CDR3 nucleotides are TGTGCCAGCAGAATTGGACAGGGCACTGAAGCTTTCTTT. The encoded protein is CASRIGQGTEAFF.

The chain recombines TRBV27 with TRBJ2-5; D may be TRBD1 (6 bases). The ends were cut back, 3 bases at V and 5 bases at J, with 7 bases in the middle. Per germline, CDR1 MNHEY and CDR2 SMNVEV (reference sequence). The CDR3 length is 12 residues. CDR3 protein: CASSFTGETQYF. CDR3 in DNA: TGTGCCAGCAGTTTTACAGGGGAGACCCAGTACTTC.

The rearrangement uses TRBV30 and TRBJ1-2; maybe TRBD1 (5 bases). Trimming removed 2 bases at V and 4 bases at J, with 20 bases between. Germline loops: CDR1 GTSNPN, CDR2 SVGIG (reference sequence). The CDR3 length is 16 residues. The CDR3 nucleotides read TGTGCCTGGAGTTACCCGGTCGGGGGAACGAGCTATGGCTACACCTTC. Protein: CAWSYPVGGTSYGYTF. Full variable domain (remainder filled in from reference TRBV30 and TRBJ1-2): SQTIHQWPATLVQPVGSPLSLECTVEGTSNPNLYWYRQAAGRGLQLLFYSVGIGQISSEVPQNLSASRPQDRQFILSSKKLLLSDSGFYLCAWSYPVGGTSYGYTFGSGTRLTVV.